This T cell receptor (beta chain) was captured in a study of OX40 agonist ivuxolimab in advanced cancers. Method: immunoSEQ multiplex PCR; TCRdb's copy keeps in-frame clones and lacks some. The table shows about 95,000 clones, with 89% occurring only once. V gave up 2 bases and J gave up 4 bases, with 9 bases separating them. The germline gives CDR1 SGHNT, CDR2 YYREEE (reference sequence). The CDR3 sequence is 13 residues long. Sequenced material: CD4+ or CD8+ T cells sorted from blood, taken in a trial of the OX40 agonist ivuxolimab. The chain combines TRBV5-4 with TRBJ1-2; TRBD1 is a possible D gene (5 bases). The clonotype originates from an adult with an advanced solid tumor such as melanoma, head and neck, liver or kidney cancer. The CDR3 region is CASSFPGLYGYTF. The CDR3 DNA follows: TGTGCCAGCAGCTTCCCGGGACTCTATGGCTACACCTTC.